This is a list of T cell receptor beta chains from one sample in a study of human T cells and chemical hapten exposure. A single record per CDR3 protein comes from TCRdb applying MiXCR to the RACE reads. Among 65,000 to 95,000 distinct CDR3 sequences, around 9.4% were seen once, and the ten largest hold about 1.7%. Sequenced sample: whole blood. The receptors originated from a female donor in good health. Some clones in this sample may be carry-over from other donors' samples. Both conserved end residues are part of each CDR3. The D gene is left open where the match is weak. The size of a clone is reported for some rows only, either as once, few or many, or as a class for expanded clones.

J gene: TRBJ2-7
clone size: few
D gene: TRBD1
V gene: TRBV15
CDR3 protein: CATSRLRDSSYEQYF
CDR3 DNA: TGTGCCACCAGCAGACTAAGGGACAGTTCCTACGAGCAGTACTTC

J gene: TRBJ2-5
clone size: many
D gene: -
V gene: TRBV7-8
CDR3 protein: CASSLAEYRETQYF
CDR3 DNA: TGTGCCAGCAGCTTAGCGGAATATCGAGAGACCCAGTACTTC

J gene: TRBJ1-6
clone size: -
D gene: -
V gene: TRBV6-2/TRBV6-3
CDR3 protein: CASGGTPNSPLHF
CDR3 DNA: TGTGCCAGCGGAGGAACCCCTAATTCACCCCTCCACTTT

J gene: TRBJ2-6
clone size: few
D gene: -
V gene: TRBV27
CDR3 protein: CASSPNLWRQGWTGANVLTF
CDR3 DNA: TGTGCCAGCAGTCCAAACCTATGGCGGCAGGGATGGACTGGGGCCAACGTCCTGACTTTC

J gene: TRBJ1-2
clone size: -
D gene: -
V gene: TRBV7-2
CDR3 protein: CASSLRVSDYGYTF
CDR3 DNA: TGTGCCAGCAGCCTAAGGGTGTCGGACTATGGCTACACCTTC

J gene: TRBJ2-7
clone size: -
D gene: -
V gene: TRBV7-2
CDR3 protein: CASSPEGVAPYEQYF
CDR3 DNA: TGTGCCAGCAGCCCCGAAGGCGTGGCCCCCTACGAGCAGTACTTC

J gene: TRBJ1-5
clone size: few
D gene: -
V gene: TRBV7-9
CDR3 protein: CASSHTAFYSNQPQHF
CDR3 DNA: TGTGCCAGCAGCCACACAGCGTTCTATAGCAATCAGCCCCAGCATTTT

J gene: TRBJ2-7
clone size: many
D gene: TRBD1
V gene: TRBV20-1
CDR3 protein: CSARRQGNPYEQYF
CDR3 DNA: TGCAGTGCTAGAAGACAGGGGAACCCCTACGAGCAGTACTTC

J gene: TRBJ2-3
clone size: -
D gene: -
V gene: TRBV27
CDR3 protein: CASSASLGAADTQYF
CDR3 DNA: TGTGCCAGCAGTGCGAGCCTAGGCGCGGCAGATACGCAGTATTTT

J gene: TRBJ1-5
clone size: many
D gene: -
V gene: TRBV7-2
CDR3 protein: CASSLEGRGDQPQHF
CDR3 DNA: TGTGCCAGCAGCTTAGAAGGGAGGGGCGATCAGCCCCAGCATTTT

J gene: TRBJ1-6
clone size: few
D gene: TRBD1
V gene: TRBV7-9
CDR3 protein: CASSQGQGAVSPLHF
CDR3 DNA: TGTGCCAGCAGCCAGGGACAGGGGGCAGTTTCACCCCTCCACTTT

J gene: TRBJ1-5
clone size: many
D gene: -
V gene: TRBV9
CDR3 protein: CASELGIWNQPQHF
CDR3 DNA: TGTGCCAGCGAACTTGGCATTTGGAATCAGCCCCAGCATTTT

J gene: TRBJ2-7
clone size: -
D gene: TRBD1
V gene: TRBV18
CDR3 protein: CASSPGTGPEQYF
CDR3 DNA: TGTGCCAGCTCACCCGGGACAGGGCCCGAGCAGTACTTC

J gene: TRBJ2-3
clone size: -
D gene: TRBD2
V gene: TRBV20-1
CDR3 protein: CSASGLAGGVCDTQYF
CDR3 DNA: TGCAGTGCTAGCGGACTAGCGGGGGGGGTCTGCGATACGCAGTATTTT

J gene: TRBJ2-5
clone size: -
D gene: -
V gene: TRBV7-2
CDR3 protein: CASSPGGTGETQYF
CDR3 DNA: TGTGCCAGCAGCCCCGGGGGAACAGGAGAGACCCAGTACTTC

J gene: TRBJ2-3
clone size: few
D gene: TRBD2
V gene: TRBV15
CDR3 protein: CATSRGGGGHTQYF
CDR3 DNA: TGTGCCACCAGCAGAGGGGGCGGGGGGCATACGCAGTATTTT

J gene: TRBJ1-1
clone size: -
D gene: -
V gene: TRBV29-1
CDR3 protein: CSVTRAVNTEAFF
CDR3 DNA: TGCAGCGTCACCAGGGCAGTGAACACTGAAGCTTTCTTT

J gene: TRBJ2-7
clone size: many
D gene: TRBD1
V gene: TRBV20-1
CDR3 protein: CSARGQGDVYEQYF
CDR3 DNA: TGCAGTGCTAGGGGACAGGGGGATGTCTACGAGCAGTACTTC

J gene: TRBJ2-5
clone size: -
D gene: TRBD2
V gene: TRBV3-1
CDR3 protein: CASSLGRSSGEVETQYF
CDR3 DNA: TGTGCCAGCAGCCTCGGCCGGTCCAGCGGGGAAGTAGAGACCCAGTACTTC

J gene: TRBJ2-7
clone size: few
D gene: TRBD1
V gene: TRBV10-3
CDR3 protein: CATGQGTSYEQYF
CDR3 DNA: TGTGCCACTGGACAGGGAACTTCCTACGAGCAGTACTTC